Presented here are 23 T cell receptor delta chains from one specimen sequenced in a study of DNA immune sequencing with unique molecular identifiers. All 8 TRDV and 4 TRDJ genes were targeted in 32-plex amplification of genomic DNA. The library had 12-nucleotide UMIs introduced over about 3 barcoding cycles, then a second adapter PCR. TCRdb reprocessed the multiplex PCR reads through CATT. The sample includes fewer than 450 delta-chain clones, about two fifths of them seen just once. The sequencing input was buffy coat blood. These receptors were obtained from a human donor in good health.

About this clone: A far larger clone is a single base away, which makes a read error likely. DNA of the CDR3: TGTGCTCTTGTGGAACAAGGGCCCTCGCCTTCCTATCCGTGGAAGGGCTATTGGGGGTTCACGCCCACATACACCGATAAACTCATCTTT. Translation gives CALVEQGPSPSYPWKGYWGFTPTYTDKLIF. The V gene is TRDV1, the J gene TRDJ1, with 8 bases matching TRDD2. The CDR3 is 30 residues long. Germline lookup yields CDR1 TSWWSYY and CDR2 QGS.

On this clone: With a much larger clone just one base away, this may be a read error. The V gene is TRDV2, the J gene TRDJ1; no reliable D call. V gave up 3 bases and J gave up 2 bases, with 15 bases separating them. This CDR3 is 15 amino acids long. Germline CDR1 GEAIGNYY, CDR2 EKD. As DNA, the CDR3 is TGTGCCTGTGACCCCCTCACGGGGCGAACCGATAAACTCATCTTT. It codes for CACDPLTGRTDKLIF.

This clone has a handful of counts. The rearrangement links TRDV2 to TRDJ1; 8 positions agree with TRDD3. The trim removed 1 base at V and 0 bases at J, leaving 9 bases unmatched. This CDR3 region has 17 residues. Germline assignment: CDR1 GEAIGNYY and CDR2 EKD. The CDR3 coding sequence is TGTGCCTGTGACACTGTTACTGGGGGGTCGTACACCGATAAACTCATCTTT. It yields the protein CACDTVTGGSYTDKLIF.

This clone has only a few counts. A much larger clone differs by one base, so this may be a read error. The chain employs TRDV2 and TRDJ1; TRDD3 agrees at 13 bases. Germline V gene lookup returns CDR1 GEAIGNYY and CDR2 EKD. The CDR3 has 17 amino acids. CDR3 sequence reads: CASDTLTGGYDTDKLIF. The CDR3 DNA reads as TGTGCCTCTGACACCCTTACTGGGGGATACGACACCGATAAACTCATCTTT.

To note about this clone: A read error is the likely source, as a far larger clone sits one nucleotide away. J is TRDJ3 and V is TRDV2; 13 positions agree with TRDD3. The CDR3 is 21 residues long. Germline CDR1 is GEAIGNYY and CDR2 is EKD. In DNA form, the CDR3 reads TGTGCCTGTGACAGCGTACTGGGGGATACGTCCGGCTCCTGGGAAACCCGACAGATGTTTTTC. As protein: CACDSVLGDTSGSWETRQMFF.

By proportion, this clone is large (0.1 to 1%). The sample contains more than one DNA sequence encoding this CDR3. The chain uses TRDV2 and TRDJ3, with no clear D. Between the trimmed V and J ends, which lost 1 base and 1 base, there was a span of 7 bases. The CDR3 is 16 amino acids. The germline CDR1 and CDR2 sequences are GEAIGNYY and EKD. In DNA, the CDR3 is TGTGCCTGTGACACGATGGGTTCCTGGGACACCCGACAGATGTTTTTC. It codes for CACDTMGSWDTRQMFF.

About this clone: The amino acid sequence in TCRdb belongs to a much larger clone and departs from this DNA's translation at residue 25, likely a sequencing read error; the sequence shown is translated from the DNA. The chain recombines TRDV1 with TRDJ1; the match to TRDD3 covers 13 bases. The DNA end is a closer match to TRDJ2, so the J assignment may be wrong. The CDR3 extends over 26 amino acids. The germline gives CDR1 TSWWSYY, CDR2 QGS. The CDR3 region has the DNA TGTGCTCTTGGGGAATCGGCCCCCTACCACCCCCCTCACTGGGGGATACGCGGCATACCTCTCGATAAACTCTTCTTT. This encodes CALGESAPYHPPHWGIRGIPLDKLFF.

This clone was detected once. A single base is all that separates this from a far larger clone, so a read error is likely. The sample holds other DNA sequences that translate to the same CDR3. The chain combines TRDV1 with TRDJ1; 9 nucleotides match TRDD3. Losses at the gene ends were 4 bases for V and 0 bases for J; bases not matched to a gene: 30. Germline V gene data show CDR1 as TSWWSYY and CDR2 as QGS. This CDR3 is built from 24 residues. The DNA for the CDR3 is TGTGCTCTTGGGGTGTCCCCCCTTGGCCCTGGGGATACGAGTACCCCACCGTACACCGATAAACTCATCTTT. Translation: CALGVSPLGPGDTSTPPYTDKLIF.

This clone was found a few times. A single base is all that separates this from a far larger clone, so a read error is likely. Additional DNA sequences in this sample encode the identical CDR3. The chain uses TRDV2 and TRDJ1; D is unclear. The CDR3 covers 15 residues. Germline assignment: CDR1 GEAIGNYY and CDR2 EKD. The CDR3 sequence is CACDSLYSYTDKLIF. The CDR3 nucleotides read TGTGCCTGTGACTCCCTGTACTCGTACACTGATAAACTCATCTTT.

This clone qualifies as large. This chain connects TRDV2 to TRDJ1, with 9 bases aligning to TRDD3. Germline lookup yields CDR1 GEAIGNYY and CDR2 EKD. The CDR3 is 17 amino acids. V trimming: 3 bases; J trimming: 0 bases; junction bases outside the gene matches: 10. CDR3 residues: CACDSVTGGGYTDKLIF. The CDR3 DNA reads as TGTGCCTGTGACTCCGTTACTGGGGGAGGATACACCGATAAACTCATCTTT.

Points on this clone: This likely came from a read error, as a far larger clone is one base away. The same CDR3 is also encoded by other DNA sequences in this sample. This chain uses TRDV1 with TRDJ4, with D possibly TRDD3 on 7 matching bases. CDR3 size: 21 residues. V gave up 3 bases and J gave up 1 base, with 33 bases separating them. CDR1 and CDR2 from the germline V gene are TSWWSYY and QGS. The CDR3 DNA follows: TGTGCTCTTGGGGAGGCAAGGCGTTCTTTCCTAAAGTACTGGGGAGGCAGACCCCTGATCTTT. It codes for CALGEARRSFLKYWGGRPLIF.

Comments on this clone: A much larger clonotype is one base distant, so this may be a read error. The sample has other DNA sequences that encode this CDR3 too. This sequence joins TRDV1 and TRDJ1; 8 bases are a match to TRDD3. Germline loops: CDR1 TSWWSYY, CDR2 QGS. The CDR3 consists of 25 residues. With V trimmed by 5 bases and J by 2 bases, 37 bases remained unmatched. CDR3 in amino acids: CALGMPPVFLLFTGGPRWGTDKLIF. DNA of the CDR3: TGTGCTCTTGGGATGCCCCCGGTATTCCTTCTCTTTACTGGGGGCCCCCGGTGGGGTACCGATAAACTCATCTTT.

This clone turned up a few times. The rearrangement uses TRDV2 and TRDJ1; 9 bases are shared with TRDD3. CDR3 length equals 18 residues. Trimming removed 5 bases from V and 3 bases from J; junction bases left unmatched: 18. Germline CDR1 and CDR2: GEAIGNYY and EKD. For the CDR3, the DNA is TGTGCCTGTGTATATTACTGGGGGACACCTGGGGTCCCCGATAAACTCATCTTT. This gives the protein CACVYYWGTPGVPDKLIF.

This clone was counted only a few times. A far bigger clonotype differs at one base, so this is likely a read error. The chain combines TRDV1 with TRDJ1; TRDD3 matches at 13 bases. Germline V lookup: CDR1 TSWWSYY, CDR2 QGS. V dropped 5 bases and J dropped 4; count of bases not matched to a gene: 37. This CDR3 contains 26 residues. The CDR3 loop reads CALGKSAPYHPPHWGIRGIPLDKLIF. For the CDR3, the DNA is TGTGCTCTTGGGAAATCGGCCCCCTACCACCCCCCTCACTGGGGGATACGCGGCATACCTCTCGATAAACTCATCTTT.

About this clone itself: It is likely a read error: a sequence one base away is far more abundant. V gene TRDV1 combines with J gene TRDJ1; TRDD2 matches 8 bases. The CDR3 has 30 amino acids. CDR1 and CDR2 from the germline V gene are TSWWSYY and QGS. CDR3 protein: CALGEQGPSPSYPWKGYWGFTPTYTDELIF. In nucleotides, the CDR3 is TGTGCTCTTGGGGAACAAGGGCCCTCGCCTTCCTATCCGTGGAAGGGCTATTGGGGGTTCACGCCCACATACACCGATGAACTCATCTTT.

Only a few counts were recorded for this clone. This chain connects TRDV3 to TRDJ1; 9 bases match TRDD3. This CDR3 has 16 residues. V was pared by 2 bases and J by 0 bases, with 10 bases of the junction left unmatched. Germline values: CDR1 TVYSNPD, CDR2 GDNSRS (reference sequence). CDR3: CAFDLGDPDYTDKLIF. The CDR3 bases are TGTGCCTTTGATCTGGGGGATCCCGACTACACCGATAAACTCATCTTT.

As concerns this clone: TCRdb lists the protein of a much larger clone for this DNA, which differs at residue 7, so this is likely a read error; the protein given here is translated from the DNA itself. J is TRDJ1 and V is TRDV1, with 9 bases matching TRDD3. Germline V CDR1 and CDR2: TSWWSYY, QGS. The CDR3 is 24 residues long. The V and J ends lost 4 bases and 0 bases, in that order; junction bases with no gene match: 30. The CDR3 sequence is CALGVSHLGPGDTSTPPYTDKLIF. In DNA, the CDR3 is TGTGCTCTTGGGGTGTCCCACCTTGGCCCTGGGGATACGAGTACCCCTCCGTACACCGATAAACTCATCTTT.

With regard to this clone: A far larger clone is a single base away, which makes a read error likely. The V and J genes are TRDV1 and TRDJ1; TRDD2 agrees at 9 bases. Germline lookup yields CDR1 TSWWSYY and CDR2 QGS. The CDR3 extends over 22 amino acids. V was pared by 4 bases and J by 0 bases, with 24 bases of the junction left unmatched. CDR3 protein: CALGGPNLPTLYWVGYTDKLIF. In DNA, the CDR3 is TGTGCTCTTGGGGGGCCTAACCTTCCTACCCTGTACTGGGTGGGGTACACCGATAAACTCATCTTT.

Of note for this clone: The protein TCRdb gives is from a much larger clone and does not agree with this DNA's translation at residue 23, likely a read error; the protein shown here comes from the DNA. In DNA form, the CDR3 reads TGTGCTCTTGGGGTGTCCCCCCTTGGCCCTGGGGATACGAGTACCCCTCCGTACACCGATAAACTCTTCTTT. Encoded protein: CALGVSPLGPGDTSTPPYTDKLFF. V and J are TRDV1 and TRDJ1; 9 bases are shared with TRDD3. The assigned J gene may be wrong: the sequence end matches TRDJ2 better. CDR3 length: 24 amino acids. Germline values: CDR1 TSWWSYY, CDR2 QGS.

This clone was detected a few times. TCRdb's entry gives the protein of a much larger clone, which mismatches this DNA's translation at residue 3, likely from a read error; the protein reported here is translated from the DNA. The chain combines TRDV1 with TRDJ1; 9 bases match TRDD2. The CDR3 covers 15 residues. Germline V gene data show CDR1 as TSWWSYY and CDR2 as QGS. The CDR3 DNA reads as TGTGCTTTTGGGGAACCGGCCTTCCTACGGTTAGAGCTCATCTTT. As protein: CAFGEPAFLRLELIF.

This chain's CDR3 is CALGEPDWGHTTKLIF. In DNA form, the CDR3 reads TGTGCTCTTGGGGAACCAGATTGGGGGCATACTACTAAACTCATCTTT. The V gene is TRDV1, the J gene TRDJ1; weak D call: TRDD3 (6 bases). Trimming took 1 base from V and 7 from J, leaving 19 bases between them. This CDR3 has 16 amino acids. Germline assignment: CDR1 TSWWSYY and CDR2 QGS.

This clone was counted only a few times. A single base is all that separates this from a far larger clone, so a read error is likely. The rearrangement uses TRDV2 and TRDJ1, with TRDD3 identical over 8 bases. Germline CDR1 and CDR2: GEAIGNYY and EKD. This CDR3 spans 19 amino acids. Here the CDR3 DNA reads TGTGCCTGTGACACCAGAGGTAACTGGGGGTCACCTTACACCAATAAACTCATCTTT. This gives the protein CACDTRGNWGSPYTNKLIF.

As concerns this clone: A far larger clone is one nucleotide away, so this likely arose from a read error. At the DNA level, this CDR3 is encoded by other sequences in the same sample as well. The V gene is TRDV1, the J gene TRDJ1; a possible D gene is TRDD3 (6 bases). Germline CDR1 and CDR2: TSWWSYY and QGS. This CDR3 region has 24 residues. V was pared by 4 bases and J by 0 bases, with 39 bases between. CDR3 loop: CALGVSPLGPGDTSTPPYTDKLIF. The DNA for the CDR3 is TGTGCTCTTGGGGTGTCCCCCCTTGGCCCTGGGGACACGAGTACCCCTCCGTACACCGATAAACTCATCTTT.